The 30 T cell receptor beta chains below all came from one sample that was sequenced in a study of cytomegalovirus exposure and HLA in healthy donors. Clones were read by immunoSEQ multiplex PCR, and TCRdb kept only the in-frame ones, dropping some. This sample has over 250,000 clones, with around 86% found just once. The sample consisted of PBMCs. These receptors came from a woman aged 18 to 35 in good health and CMV-seronegative.

The chain is built from TRBV13 and TRBJ1-6; D gene unclear. The CDR3 is 16 residues long. The germline V gene encodes CDR1 PRHDT and CDR2 FYEKMQ (reference sequence). V gave up 1 base and J gave up 0 bases, with 7 bases separating them. The CDR3 nucleotides read TGTGCCAGCAGCTTAGACCCGGGCTCCTATAATTCACCCCTCCACTTT. The encoded protein is CASSLDPGSYNSPLHF.

This chain uses TRBV27 with TRBJ1-3; D is uncertain. V was pared by 5 bases and J by 7 bases, with 12 bases between. Looked up from germline, CDR1 is MNHEY and CDR2 is SMNVEV (reference sequence). This CDR3 is 13 amino acids long. CDR3: CASSLGSFNTIYF. The DNA of the CDR3 is TGTGCCAGCAGTCTAGGCAGTTTTAACACCATATATTTT.

The chain combines TRBV6-5 with TRBJ2-2; 14 positions agree with TRBD2. V lost 5 bases, J lost 6 bases, and 2 bases stayed unmatched. In germline, CDR1 is MNHEY, CDR2 SVGAGI. This CDR3 is 15 amino acids long. CDR3 loop: CASSGTSGGPGELFF. As DNA, the CDR3 is TGTGCCAGCAGTGGGACTAGCGGGGGTCCCGGGGAGCTGTTTTTT.

The V gene is TRBV6-5, the J gene TRBJ1-5; D perhaps matches TRBD1 (6 bases). Germline V gives CDR1 MNHEY, CDR2 SVGAGI. The CDR3 has 15 residues. V was cut by 5 bases and J by 2 bases, with 13 bases left in between. In DNA, the CDR3 is TGTGCCAGCAGTCCCACAGGGTTTGGCAATCAGCCCCAGCATTTT. Translating gives CASSPTGFGNQPQHF.

The chain carries TRBV9 and TRBJ2-7; 11 bases align to TRBD1. After removal of 3 bases from V and 8 bases from J, the junction contained 13 bases not matched to a gene. Germline CDR1 is SGDLS and CDR2 is YYNGEE. The CDR3 totals 16 residues. The CDR3 nucleotides are TGTGCCAGCAGCGCATCTGGGACAGGGGGGGATGTTCAGCAGTACTTC. Encoded protein: CASSASGTGGDVQQYF.

V is TRBV6-6 and J is TRBJ2-1; 8 nucleotides match TRBD2. After removal of 2 bases from V and 6 bases from J, the junction contained 9 bases not matched to a gene. Per germline, CDR1 MNHNY and CDR2 SVGAGI (reference sequence). This CDR3 comprises 16 residues. The CDR3 reads CASSYDGRAPGNEQFF. CDR3 bases: TGTGCCAGCAGTTACGACGGGAGGGCCCCAGGCAATGAGCAGTTCTTC.

This sequence joins TRBV29-1 and TRBJ2-5; 9 bases are shared with TRBD2. The CDR3 has 13 amino acids. The V gene's germline CDR1 is SQVTM and CDR2 ANQGSEA. Trimming cost V 3 bases and J 4 bases; bases outside gene matches: 3. This CDR3 reads CSVDVAGVETQYF. The DNA of the CDR3 is TGCAGCGTTGACGTAGCGGGGGTAGAGACCCAGTACTTC.

The V call is TRBV30, the J call TRBJ2-7; D uncertain. CDR3 length: 13 amino acids. Trimming took 2 bases from V and 4 from J, leaving 12 bases between them. The germline gives CDR1 GTSNPN, CDR2 SVGIG (reference sequence). The CDR3 reads CAWSQYTQYEQYF. For the CDR3, the DNA is TGTGCCTGGAGTCAGTACACACAATACGAGCAGTACTTC.

The chain joins TRBV27 to TRBJ2-1; the match to TRBD2 covers 10 bases. Germline CDR1 MNHEY, CDR2 SMNVEV (reference sequence). The junction had 4 bases not matched to a gene; V was cut back by 3 bases and J by 5 bases. The CDR3 extends over 15 amino acids. The CDR3 is CASSFGTSANNEQFF. The CDR3 nucleotides are TGTGCCAGCAGTTTTGGGACTAGCGCCAACAATGAGCAGTTCTTC.

This chain links TRBV11-2 with TRBJ2-2, with a weak D call TRBD2 (5 bases). Trimming pared 3 bases from V and 1 base from J, leaving 12 bases between. Germline values: CDR1 SGHAT, CDR2 FQNNGV. The CDR3 loop spans 16 amino acids. CDR3 coding DNA: TGTGCCAGCAGCTTTAACGCTGCGGGGAACACCGGGGAGCTGTTTTTT. This gives the protein CASSFNAAGNTGELFF. Together with reference TRBV11-2 and TRBJ2-2, the CDR3 gives the full variable domain: EAGVAQSPRYKIIEKRQSVAFWCNPISGHATLYWYQQILGQGPKLLIQFQNNGVVDDSQLPKDRFSAERLKGVDSTLKIQPAKLEDSAVYLCASSFNAAGNTGELFFGEGSRLTVL.

V usage is TRBV11-3 and J usage is TRBJ2-7, with 9 bases fitting TRBD2. The length of the CDR3 is 16 residues. CDR1 is SGHNT and CDR2 is YENEEA in the germline V gene. The J segment lost 2 bases and the V segment lost 4 bases, leaving 9 bases of the junction unmatched. The CDR3 nucleotides read TGTGCCAGCAGCTCGAGTTCAGCGGGAGGTCCCTACGAGCAGTACTTC. Translation gives CASSSSSAGGPYEQYF.

The chain links TRBV19 to TRBJ2-1, with TRBD1 as a possible D gene (6 bases). CDR1 and CDR2 (germline): LNHDA, SQIVND (reference sequence). The CDR3 is 13 residues long. The V and J ends lost 9 bases and 4 bases respectively, with 13 bases between them. CDR3: CASKEQGYNEQFF. For the CDR3, the DNA is TGTGCCAGCAAGGAACAGGGTTACAATGAGCAGTTCTTC.

The J gene is TRBJ1-1, the V gene TRBV5-1; D gene ambiguous. The ends were cut back, 1 base at V and 3 bases at J, with 10 bases in the middle. CDR1 SGHRS and CDR2 YFSETQ come from the germline V gene. There are 14 residues in the CDR3. The DNA of the CDR3 is TGCGCCAGCAGCTTGTTGGGGAGGGACACTGAAGCTTTCTTT. It yields the protein CASSLLGRDTEAFF.

The chain links TRBV4-3 to TRBJ2-2, with a tentative D call TRBD2 (7 bases). The CDR3 spans 15 residues. Germline assignment: CDR1 LGHNA and CDR2 YSLEER. The V end was cut by 0 bases, the J end by 5 bases, with 10 bases between. CDR3 region: CASSQDRGGTGELFF. In nucleotides, the CDR3 is TGCGCCAGCAGCCAAGACAGGGGAGGGACCGGGGAGCTGTTTTTT.

This chain connects TRBV5-6 to TRBJ1-2; no reliable D call. The germline V and J ends were trimmed by 4 bases and 5 bases, with 12 bases remaining between them. CDR1 and CDR2 from the germline V gene are SGHDT and YYEEEE. CDR3 length: 13 amino acids. The chain's CDR3 is CASSQGSGYGYTF. CDR3 nucleotides: TGTGCCAGCAGCCAAGGAAGCGGTTATGGCTACACCTTC.

In its sample, this clone was seen once. The chain employs TRBV5-1 and TRBJ2-5, with TRBD1 as a possible D gene (6 bases). Trimming cost V 1 base and J 4 bases, with 17 bases left between them. This CDR3 region has 16 residues. CDR1 SGHRS and CDR2 YFSETQ come from the germline V gene. CDR3 amino acids: CASSLSLRGRGETQYF. CDR3 nucleotides: TGCGCCAGCAGCTTGTCTCTCAGGGGTCGGGGAGAGACCCAGTACTTC.

This sequence joins TRBV19 and TRBJ2-1; D is ambiguous. Per the germline V gene, CDR1 is LNHDA and CDR2 is SQIVND (reference sequence). This CDR3 has 12 residues. The germline V and J ends were trimmed by 8 bases and 9 bases, with 14 bases remaining between them. The CDR3 sequence: CASSIPGTEQFF. CDR3 coding DNA: TGTGCCAGTTCCATCCCTGGCACTGAGCAGTTCTTC.

J is TRBJ2-3 and V is TRBV30; the match to TRBD2 covers 11 bases. Germline V CDR1 and CDR2: GTSNPN, SVGIG (reference sequence). CDR3 length: 15 amino acids. The V segment lost 6 bases and the J segment 3 bases; nucleotides outside the gene matches: 8. The CDR3 sequence: CACKRSGRATDTQYF. The CDR3 DNA is TGTGCCTGTAAGCGTAGCGGGAGGGCAACAGATACGCAGTATTTT.

The CDR3 region is CASSSSGLAYEQYF. Written as DNA, the CDR3 is TGTGCCAGCAGCTCCTCGGGACTAGCGTACGAGCAGTACTTC. The rearrangement uses TRBV7-2 and TRBJ2-7, with 10 bases fitting TRBD2. The CDR3 extends over 14 amino acids. Germline V lookup: CDR1 SGHTA, CDR2 FQGNSA. Trimming at V came to 4 bases and at J to 4 bases, leaving 4 bases not matched to a gene.

This rearrangement joins TRBV4-1 to TRBJ1-4; tentatively, D is TRBD1 (6 bases). Per germline, CDR1 MGHRA and CDR2 YSYEKL. Trimming took 1 base from V and 5 from J, leaving 11 bases between them. The CDR3 loop spans 15 amino acids. In nucleotides, the CDR3 is TGCGCCAGCAGCCAAGTGGGAGGGACAAATGAAAAACTGTTTTTT. This encodes CASSQVGGTNEKLFF.

The J gene is TRBJ2-3, the V gene TRBV11-2, with TRBD2 matching 7 bases. The CDR3 loop spans 16 amino acids. V was pared by 4 bases and J by 0 bases, with 7 bases of the junction left unmatched. Germline V gives CDR1 SGHAT, CDR2 FQNNGV. CDR3 sequence reads: CASSSYSGSSTDTQYF. CDR3 nucleotides: TGTGCCAGCAGCTCTTATAGCGGGTCTAGCACAGATACGCAGTATTTT. The complete variable domain, with remaining parts taken from reference TRBV11-2 and TRBJ2-3, reads EAGVAQSPRYKIIEKRQSVAFWCNPISGHATLYWYQQILGQGPKLLIQFQNNGVVDDSQLPKDRFSAERLKGVDSTLKIQPAKLEDSAVYLCASSSYSGSSTDTQYFGPGTRLTVL.

This clone was observed at least ten times. The chain couples TRBV15 to TRBJ2-3; D uncertain. The CDR3 runs 12 residues. Trimming stripped 5 bases from V and 3 bases from J, with 6 bases between. Germline V lookup: CDR1 LNHNV, CDR2 YYDKDF (reference sequence). CDR3: CATSPTTDTQYF. The CDR3 DNA follows: TGTGCCACCAGCCCCACTACAGATACGCAGTATTTT.

V is TRBV7-9 and J is TRBJ2-7, with 10 bases fitting TRBD2. V lost 4 bases and J lost 1; bases outside the gene matches: 4. The CDR3 is made up of 15 amino acids. Looked up from germline, CDR1 is SEHNR and CDR2 is FQNEAQ (reference sequence). The CDR3, as DNA: TGTGCCAGCAGCTCCTTAGCGGGAGGTTCCTACGAGCAGTACTTC. This gives the protein CASSSLAGGSYEQYF.

The rearrangement links TRBV13 to TRBJ2-7; 13 positions match TRBD2. J gave up 3 bases and V 1 base, and 3 bases lay outside the gene matches. The CDR3 is 16 residues long. From germline, CDR1 is PRHDT and CDR2 FYEKMQ (reference sequence). CDR3 nucleotides: TGTGCCAGCAGCTTAGTAGGGACTAGCGGGGTCTACGAGCAGTACTTC. Encoded protein: CASSLVGTSGVYEQYF.

The V call is TRBV6-1, the J call TRBJ1-1; D uncertain. The germline V and J ends were trimmed by 6 bases and 3 bases, with 11 bases remaining between them. This CDR3 has 13 residues. CDR1 MNHNS and CDR2 SASEGT come from the germline V gene. The CDR3 protein is CASRSGGYTEAFF. The CDR3 DNA reads as TGTGCCAGCAGGTCGGGAGGGTACACTGAAGCTTTCTTT.

This clone was counted only a few times. This chain connects TRBV7-9 to TRBJ2-7, with D possibly TRBD2 on 5 matching bases. The CDR3 length is 12 residues. With 5 bases removed from V and 7 bases from J, the gap between germline ends came to 12 bases. Germline V lookup: CDR1 SEHNR, CDR2 FQNEAQ (reference sequence). CDR3 bases: TGTGCCAGCAGCCAGGTGTCGGGAGAGCAGTACTTC. It codes for CASSQVSGEQYF.

J is TRBJ2-7 and V is TRBV7-2; 8 nucleotides line up with TRBD2. The CDR3 consists of 15 residues. The trim removed 7 bases at V and 5 bases at J, leaving 13 bases unmatched. Germline values: CDR1 SGHTA, CDR2 FQGNSA. The CDR3 region is CASTGGAQAVHEQYF. In nucleotides, the CDR3 is TGTGCCAGCACCGGGGGGGCACAGGCGGTCCACGAGCAGTACTTC. Full variable domain (missing parts from reference TRBV7-2 and TRBJ2-7): GAGVSQSPSNKVTEKGKDVELRCDPISGHTALYWYRQSLGQGLEFLIYFQGNSAPDKSGLPSDRFSAERTGGSVSTLTIQRTQQEDSAVYLCASTGGAQAVHEQYFGPGTRLTVT.

The gene calls are TRBV5-1 and TRBJ2-3; the match to TRBD2 covers 12 bases. Germline CDR1 is SGHRS and CDR2 is YFSETQ. Unmatched junction bases numbered 5, after V lost 1 base and J lost 5 bases. This CDR3 contains 16 residues. The CDR3 DNA reads as TGCGCCAGCAGCTTGCCCCTAGCGGGGGGGCAAGATACGCAGTATTTT. Its protein product is CASSLPLAGGQDTQYF.

V is TRBV9 and J is TRBJ1-5; weak D call: TRBD1 (5 bases). Germline V gives CDR1 SGDLS, CDR2 YYNGEE. With 0 bases removed from V and 7 bases from J, the gap between germline ends came to 8 bases. The CDR3 totals 13 residues. CDR3: CASSVDGGQPQHF. The CDR3 DNA sequence: TGTGCCAGCAGCGTAGACGGGGGACAGCCCCAGCATTTT.

The sample holds one count of this clone. The chain employs TRBV14 and TRBJ2-7; 10 nucleotides agree with TRBD1. This CDR3 has 20 residues. Trimming cost V 0 bases and J 3 bases; bases outside gene matches: 17. Germline CDR1 is SGHDN and CDR2 is FVKESK. CDR3 DNA: TGTGCCAGCAGCCAAGAAGACAGGGGGCAATCCGTCCTGACCTACTACGAGCAGTACTTC. The encoded protein is CASSQEDRGQSVLTYYEQYF.